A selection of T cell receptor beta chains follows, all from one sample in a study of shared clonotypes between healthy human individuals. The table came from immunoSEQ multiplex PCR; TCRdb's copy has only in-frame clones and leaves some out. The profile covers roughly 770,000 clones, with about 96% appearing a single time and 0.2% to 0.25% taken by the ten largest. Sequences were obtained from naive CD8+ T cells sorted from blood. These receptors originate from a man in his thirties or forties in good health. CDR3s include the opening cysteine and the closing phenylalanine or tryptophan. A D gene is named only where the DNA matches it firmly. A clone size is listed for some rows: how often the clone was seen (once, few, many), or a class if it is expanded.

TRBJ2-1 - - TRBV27 TGTGCCAGCAGTTTAGGGAGAGCTTCCGATGAGCAGTTCTTC CASSLGRASDEQFF
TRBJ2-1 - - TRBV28 TGTGCCAGCAGCACCCTTAGAGGGAATGAGCAGTTCTTC CASSTLRGNEQFF
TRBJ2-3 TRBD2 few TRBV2 TGTGCCAGCAGTGAAGGGGGTAGCGGGTTTTTCACAGATACGCAGTATTTT CASSEGGSGFFTDTQYF
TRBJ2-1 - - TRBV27 TGTGCCAGCAGTTTAAGCCGTTACTACAATGAGCAGTTCTTC CASSLSRYYNEQFF
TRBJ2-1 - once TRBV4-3 TGCGCCAGCAGCCAAGAACGGGGCAATGAGCAGTTCTTC CASSQERGNEQFF
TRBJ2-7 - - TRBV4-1 TGCGCCAGCAGCCAAGAGACGACGCAAGGGGAGCAGTACTTC CASSQETTQGEQYF
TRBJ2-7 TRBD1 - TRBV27 TGTGCCAGCAGTTTATTTGGGACAGGGAGGAAATACGAGCAGTACTTC CASSLFGTGRKYEQYF
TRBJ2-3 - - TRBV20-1 TGCAGTGCCTTCCCAGATACGCAGTATTTT CSAFPDTQYF
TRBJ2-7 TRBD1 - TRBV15 TGTGCCACCAGCAATGACCGGGACAGGGATTCCTACGAGCAGTACTTC CATSNDRDRDSYEQYF
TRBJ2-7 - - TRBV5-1 TGCGCCAGCAGCCAGGGGCCTGTGGGTTACGAGCAGTACTTC CASSQGPVGYEQYF
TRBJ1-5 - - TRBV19 TGTGCCAGTAGTATAGTTGAACAGTTAAATCAGCCCCAGCATTTT CASSIVEQLNQPQHF
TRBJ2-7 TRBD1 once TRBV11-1 TGTGCCAGCAGCCTCGCAGGGGGCTGGGAGCAGTACTTC CASSLAGGWEQYF
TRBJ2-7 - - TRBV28 TGTGCCAGCAGTCCCCCACGATTAGAGGTCTACGAGCAGTACTTC CASSPPRLEVYEQYF
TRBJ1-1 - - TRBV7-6 TGTGCCAGCAGCTTAGAGCAGTTGGGGTTAATGAACACTGAAGCTTTCTTT CASSLEQLGLMNTEAFF
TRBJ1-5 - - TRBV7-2 TGTGCCAGCAGCGGCCCCAGATCGGGGGTCGGAGGCAATCAGCCCCAGCATTTT CASSGPRSGVGGNQPQHF
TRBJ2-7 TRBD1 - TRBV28 TGTGCCAGCAGTCACTCCCCGGGACAGTCATACGAGCAGTACTTC CASSHSPGQSYEQYF
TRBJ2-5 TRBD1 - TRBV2 TGTGCCAGCAGTCCCCGGGACAGGGGGCGAGAGACCCAGTACTTC CASSPRDRGRETQYF
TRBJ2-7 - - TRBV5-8 TGTGCCAGCAGCTTAGGTGTATCGGGTGAACCCTACGAGCAGTACTTC CASSLGVSGEPYEQYF
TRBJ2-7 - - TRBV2 TGTGCCACCCAGCCGCGTGGAGGCTCCTACGAGCAGTACTTC CATQPRGGSYEQYF
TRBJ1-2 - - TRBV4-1 TGCGCCAGCAGCCAAGGACTGAGGGACATAGATAACTATGGCTACACCTTC CASSQGLRDIDNYGYTF
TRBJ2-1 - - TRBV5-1 TGCGCCAGCAGCTTGGATGGGGATATCTACAATGAGCAGTTCTTC CASSLDGDIYNEQFF
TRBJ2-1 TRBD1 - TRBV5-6 TGTGCCAGCAGCCGGGGGACAGGTGGTCCAATCAATGAGCAGTTCTTC CASSRGTGGPINEQFF
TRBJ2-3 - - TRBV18 TGTGCCAGCTCACCAAGGGACAGCACAGATACGCAGTATTTT CASSPRDSTDTQYF
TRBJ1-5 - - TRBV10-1 TGCGCCAGCAGCCAGGGGTCCGCTCAGCCCCAGCATTTT CASSQGSAQPQHF
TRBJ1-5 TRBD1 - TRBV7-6 TGTGCCAGCAGCTTGGGCGGGACAGGCCTCCAGCCCCAGCATTTT CASSLGGTGLQPQHF
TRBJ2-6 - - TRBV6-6 TGTGCCAGCAGTTACTCAAAGGGGGCCAACGTCCTGACTTTC CASSYSKGANVLTF
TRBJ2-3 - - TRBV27 TGTGCCAGCAGAGTTCTCGGGGTCAGCACAGATACGCAGTATTTT CASRVLGVSTDTQYF
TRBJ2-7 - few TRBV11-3 TGTGCCAGCAGCTTACAGGGCTCCTACGAGCAGTACTTC CASSLQGSYEQYF
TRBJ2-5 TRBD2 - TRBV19 TGTGCCAGTAGTATATCGCTAGCGGGATACCAAGAGACCCAGTACTTC CASSISLAGYQETQYF
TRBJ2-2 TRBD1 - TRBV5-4 TGTGCCAGCAGCGGGGACAGCAACACCGGGGAGCTGTTTTTT CASSGDSNTGELFF
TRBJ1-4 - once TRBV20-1 TGCAGTGCTAGAGAGGGGGTCGGACTGTTTTTT CSAREGVGLFF
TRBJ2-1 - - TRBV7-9 TGTGCCAGCAGCCCTCCTGCTGGGGCCCCCTACAATGAGCAGTTCTTC CASSPPAGAPYNEQFF
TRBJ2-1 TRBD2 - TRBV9 TGTGCCAGCCAGCGGGGACTAGCGGACTCCAGCTCCTACAATGAGCAGTTCTTC CASQRGLADSSSYNEQFF
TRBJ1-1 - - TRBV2 TGTGCCAGCAGGGAAGAACAGGTACTGAACACTGAAGCTTTCTTT CASREEQVLNTEAFF
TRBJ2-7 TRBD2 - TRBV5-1 TGCGCCAGCAGCACCGGACTAGCGGGAGGTCGGGAGCAGTACTTC CASSTGLAGGREQYF